The 16 T cell receptor beta chains below were found in one sample sequenced in a study of shared clonotypes between healthy human individuals (dated by TCRdb to between 2020 and 2021). CD8 naive samples were CD45RO-negative cells positively selected for CCR7, giving a CD45RA+CCR7+ population that excluded TemRA cells. Library method: the immunoSEQ multiplex PCR assay. As stored in TCRdb, this immuneACCESS dataset retains in-frame rearrangements with V and J assigned. A fraction of the clones does not appear; measured against another copy, unresolved V genes explain less than half of the discrepancy, and the remainder lacks a known reason. In all, the sample holds under 2,000,000 clones, and about 95% of those were seen once. Jointly, the top ten make up less than 1.5% of the sample. The sample taken for sequencing was naive CD8+ T cells sorted from blood. Sample cell subset or site, as interpreted from the label and publication: CD45RA+CCR7+. These receptors all come from a man aged 18-30 years in good health.

Details on this clone: This same CDR3 is encoded by further DNA sequences in the sample. This rearrangement joins TRBV7-9 to TRBJ2-3, with 14 bases lining up with TRBD2. The length of the CDR3 is 16 residues. V shed 5 bases, J shed 3 bases, and the junction held 4 bases outside the gene matches. The germline V gene has CDR1 SEHNR and CDR2 FQNEAQ (reference sequence). The CDR3 sequence is CASSPGLAGGTDTQYF. For the CDR3, the DNA is TGTGCCAGCAGCCCCGGACTAGCGGGAGGTACAGATACGCAGTATTTT.

The chain carries TRBV4-1 and TRBJ2-2; 8 bases match TRBD1. V trimming: 0 bases; J trimming: 2 bases; junction bases outside the gene matches: 5. CDR1 is MGHRA and CDR2 is YSYEKL in the germline V gene. The CDR3 consists of 17 residues. The CDR3: CASSQDSRGQNTGELFF. CDR3 sequence (DNA): TGCGCCAGCAGCCAAGATAGCAGGGGGCAAAACACCGGGGAGCTGTTTTTT.

The chain couples TRBV2 to TRBJ2-7; 7 nucleotides align to TRBD1. The CDR3 covers 14 residues. In germline, CDR1 is SNHLY, CDR2 FYNNEI. J was trimmed by 3 bases and V by 10 bases; bases with no gene match: 12. CDR3 loop: CATSHGTVGYEQYF. CDR3 DNA: TGTGCCACCTCGCACGGGACAGTAGGCTACGAGCAGTACTTC.

J is TRBJ2-1 and V is TRBV14, with 9 bases identical to TRBD1. The ends lost 4 bases at V and 6 bases at J; junction bases unmatched: 4. The CDR3 sequence is 14 residues long. Looked up from germline, CDR1 is SGHDN and CDR2 is FVKESK. The CDR3 protein is CASSPMGQGNEQFF. CDR3 coding DNA: TGTGCCAGCAGCCCAATGGGACAGGGCAATGAGCAGTTCTTC.

This clone was seen more than once but under ten times. The rearrangement uses TRBV10-1 and TRBJ2-7; TRBD2 agrees at 12 bases. The germline CDR1 and CDR2 sequences are WNHNN and SYGVQD (reference sequence). The CDR3 contains 15 residues. Unmatched junction bases numbered 4, after V lost 3 bases and J lost 4 bases. The CDR3 loop is CASSDWTSGKYEQYF. Written as DNA, the CDR3 is TGCGCCAGCAGTGATTGGACTAGCGGGAAGTACGAGCAGTACTTC.

V and J are TRBV9 and TRBJ2-2; 9 bases agree with TRBD1. V was pared by 6 bases and J by 8 bases, with 8 bases of the junction left unmatched. The CDR3 has 14 amino acids. CDR1 and CDR2 (germline): SGDLS, YYNGEE. In DNA form, the CDR3 reads TGTGCCAGCAACAGGGGGCGCCGGGATGGGGAGCTGTTTTTT. It translates to CASNRGRRDGELFF.

The CDR3 here is CASSQDLAPEQYF. CDR3 DNA sequence: TGCGCCAGCAGCCAAGATCTGGCACCCGAGCAGTACTTC. The chain employs TRBV4-1 and TRBJ2-7; D is uncertain. V lost 0 bases, J lost 6 bases, and 9 bases lay in between. Germline assignment: CDR1 MGHRA and CDR2 YSYEKL. The CDR3 is 13 residues long.

Comment on this clone: Different DNA sequences within this sample yield the same CDR3. The V gene is TRBV18, the J gene TRBJ2-7; 7 bases are shared with TRBD1. Germline CDR1 is KGHSH and CDR2 is LQKENI. The V gene end was trimmed by 0 bases and the J gene end by 3 bases; junction bases not matched to a gene: 2. The CDR3 spans 14 residues. CDR3 sequence reads: CASSPPDRDYEQYF. For the CDR3, the DNA is TGTGCCAGCTCACCACCAGACAGGGACTACGAGCAGTACTTC.

The chain recombines TRBV4-1 with TRBJ2-7; 7 bases line up with TRBD2. With 1 base clipped from V and 3 bases from J, the junction kept 12 bases outside the gene matches. Per the germline V gene, CDR1 is MGHRA and CDR2 is YSYEKL. CDR3 length equals 17 residues. CDR3 residues: CASSQGTGGGFHYEQYF. The CDR3 DNA reads TGCGCCAGCAGCCAAGGAACGGGAGGTGGGTTCCACTACGAGCAGTACTTC.

CDR3 region: CASSQGVGILYGYTF. DNA for the CDR3: TGCGCCAGCAGCCAAGGGGTAGGCATTCTCTATGGCTACACCTTC. This chain links TRBV4-3 with TRBJ1-2; no reliable D call. This CDR3 is 15 amino acids long. The V end lost 1 base, the J end lost 4 bases, and 13 bases lay between the germline ends. From germline, CDR1 is LGHNA and CDR2 YSLEER.

The chain recombines TRBV4-1 with TRBJ1-1; 7 nucleotides line up with TRBD1. The germline gives CDR1 MGHRA, CDR2 YSYEKL. V trimming: 3 bases; J trimming: 4 bases; junction bases outside the gene matches: 8. The CDR3 loop spans 15 amino acids. Here the CDR3 DNA reads TGCGCCAGCAGCCATTCGCGGGCAGGGGGCACTGAAGCTTTCTTT. This translates into CASSHSRAGGTEAFF.

The V call is TRBV10-3, the J call TRBJ2-2; tentatively, D is TRBD2 (6 bases). This CDR3 contains 18 residues. Germline CDR1 ENHRY, CDR2 SYGVKD. Trimming left V 4 bases short and J 1 base short, with 19 bases between. This CDR3 reads CAISVFGGSEGNTGELFF. CDR3 bases: TGTGCCATCAGTGTCTTCGGGGGAAGTGAGGGGAACACCGGGGAGCTGTTTTTT.

Of note for this clone: Because the CDR3's place on the DNA is in doubt, the DNA is left out and the CDR3 is given as listed by TCRdb. The chain combines TRBV27 with TRBJ1-1. The CDR3 extends over 14 residues, inclusive of both ends. Germline lookup yields CDR1 MNHEY and CDR2 SMNVEV (reference sequence). The CDR3 is CASSFGEGTIEAFF.

The V gene is TRBV14, the J gene TRBJ2-7; 9 bases fit TRBD2. V trimming: 4 bases; J trimming: 6 bases; junction bases outside the gene matches: 4. This CDR3 has 13 amino acids. Germline loops: CDR1 SGHDN, CDR2 FVKESK. CDR3: CASSPGLAAEQYF. The DNA of the CDR3 is TGTGCCAGCAGCCCGGGACTAGCAGCCGAGCAGTACTTC.

The chain recombines TRBV7-9 with TRBJ1-1, with 9 bases aligning to TRBD1. Trimming took 1 base from V and 1 from J; bases not matched to a gene: 7. Looked up from germline, CDR1 is SEHNR and CDR2 is FQNEAQ (reference sequence). The CDR3 length is 17 residues. The chain's CDR3 is CASSLVPPGQGNTEAFF. In DNA, the CDR3 is TGTGCCAGCAGCTTAGTGCCCCCGGGACAGGGGAACACTGAAGCTTTCTTT. The whole variable domain, filled in from reference TRBV7-9 and TRBJ1-1, reads DTGVSQNPRHKITKRGQNVTFRCDPISEHNRLYWYRQTLGQGPEFLTYFQNEAQLEKSRLLSDRFSAERPKGSFSTLEIQRTEQGDSAMYLCASSLVPPGQGNTEAFFGQGTRLTVV.

CDR3 amino acids: CASSYHDTGFREQYF. CDR3 sequence (DNA): TGTGCCAGCAGTTACCATGATACGGGGTTTCGCGAGCAGTACTTC. The rearrangement uses TRBV6-6 and TRBJ2-7, with TRBD2 as a possible D gene (5 bases). This CDR3 has 15 amino acids. V shed 2 bases and J shed 6 bases, with 17 bases lying between them. Germline V CDR1 and CDR2: MNHNY, SVGAGI (reference sequence).